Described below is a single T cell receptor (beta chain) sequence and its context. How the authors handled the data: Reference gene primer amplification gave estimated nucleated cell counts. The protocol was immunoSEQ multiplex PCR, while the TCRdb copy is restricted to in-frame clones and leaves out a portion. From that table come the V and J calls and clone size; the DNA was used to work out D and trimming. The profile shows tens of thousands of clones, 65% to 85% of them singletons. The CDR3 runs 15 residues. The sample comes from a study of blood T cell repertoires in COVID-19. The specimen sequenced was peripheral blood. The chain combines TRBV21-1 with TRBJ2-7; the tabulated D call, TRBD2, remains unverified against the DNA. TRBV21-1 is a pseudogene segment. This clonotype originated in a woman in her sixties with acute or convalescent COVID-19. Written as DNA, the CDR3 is TGTGCCAGCAGCAGATTGACGGCGGGCTTATTCGAGCAGTACTTC. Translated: CASSRLTAGLFEQYF.